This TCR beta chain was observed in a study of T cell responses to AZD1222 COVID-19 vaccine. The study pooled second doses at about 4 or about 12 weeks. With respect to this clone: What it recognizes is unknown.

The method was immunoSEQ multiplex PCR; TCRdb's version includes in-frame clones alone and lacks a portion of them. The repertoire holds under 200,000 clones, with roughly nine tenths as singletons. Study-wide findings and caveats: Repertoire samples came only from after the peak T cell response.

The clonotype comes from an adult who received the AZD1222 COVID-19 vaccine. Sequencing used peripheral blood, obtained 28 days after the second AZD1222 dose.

CDR3 sequence: CASRREGRDGNTIYF. CDR3 nucleotide sequence: TGTGCCAGTAGAAGGGAGGGCAGGGATGGAAACACCATATATTTT. The chain carries TRBV19 and TRBJ1-3, with a possible D match to TRBD1 (5 bases). Germline values: CDR1 LNHDA, CDR2 SQIVND (reference sequence). CDR3 size: 15 residues. Trimming stripped 6 bases from V and 3 bases from J, with 15 bases between.